Listed below are T cell receptor beta chains from one sample, sequenced in a study of T cells in Graves' hyperthyroidism and ophthalmopathy. TCRdb recomputed calls from the multiplex PCR reads with MiXCR, one row per CDR3 protein. The sample yields around 340,000 distinct CDR3 sequences, 16% seen once. The sequencing input was blood. The receptor set was obtained from a man aged 25-45 years with Graves' hyperthyroidism. The CDR3 runs from the conserved cysteine through the conserved F or W. Fields, in order: CDR3 protein, CDR3 DNA, V gene, CDR3 length, D gene, clone size, J gene. A D gene is named only where the DNA matches it firmly. A clone size is listed for some rows: how often the clone was seen (once, few, many), or a class if it is expanded.

CASSYARNAIYF TGTGCCAGCAGCTACGCTCGAAACGCCATATATTTT TRBV7-9 12 - - TRBJ1-3
CASGYGQGSNNEQFF TGTGCTAGTGGTTATGGACAGGGCTCGAACAATGAGCAGTTCTTC TRBV12-5 15 TRBD1 many TRBJ2-1
CASKRESYNEQFF TGTGCCAGCAAACGGGAATCCTACAATGAGCAGTTCTTC TRBV2 13 - many TRBJ2-1
CASSNERDEQYF TGTGCCAGCAGCAACGAACGGGACGAGCAGTACTTC TRBV7-9 12 - many TRBJ2-7
CASGMGWLDEQYF TGTGCCAGCGGGATGGGGTGGCTCGACGAGCAGTACTTC TRBV12-3/TRBV12-4 13 - - TRBJ2-7
CSARDVSDWNTEAFF TGCAGTGCTAGAGACGTGTCCGATTGGAACACTGAAGCTTTCTTT TRBV20-1 15 - many TRBJ1-1
CSARDFTAGGPREQYF TGCAGTGCTAGGGATTTCACGGCGGGAGGGCCTCGAGAGCAGTACTTC TRBV20-1 16 TRBD2 few TRBJ2-7
CASSLRQGYYEQYF TGTGCCAGCAGTTTAAGACAGGGGTACTACGAGCAGTACTTC TRBV12-3/TRBV12-4 14 TRBD1 - TRBJ2-7
CASSLDPSGQGASFF TGTGCCAGTAGTCTAGACCCCTCGGGACAGGGGGCATCTTTCTTT TRBV19 15 TRBD1 - TRBJ1-1
CASRVPGILTEAFF TGTGCCAGCAGAGTCCCAGGGATCCTCACTGAAGCTTTCTTT TRBV6-1 14 - - TRBJ1-1
CSVGGGSTDTQYF TGCAGCGTTGGCGGGGGTAGCACAGATACGCAGTATTTT TRBV29-1 13 TRBD2 - TRBJ2-3
CASSQGTSEAFF TGTGCCAGCAGCCAAGGGACGTCTGAAGCTTTCTTT TRBV12-3/TRBV12-4 12 - many TRBJ1-1
CSTGTSGNLETQYF TGCAGTACCGGGACTAGCGGGAACTTAGAGACCCAGTACTTC TRBV20-1 14 TRBD2 many TRBJ2-5
CASSMDRGGSPLHF TGTGCCAGCAGTATGGACAGGGGCGGTTCACCCCTCCACTTT TRBV6-1 14 TRBD1 - TRBJ1-6
CASSKTITDTQYF TGTGCCAGCAGCAAGACCATCACAGATACGCAGTATTTT TRBV5-4 13 - few TRBJ2-3
CASSLRLAGGDEQFF TGCGCCAGCAGCTTACGACTAGCGGGAGGCGATGAGCAGTTCTTC TRBV5-1 15 TRBD2 few TRBJ2-1
CAGSDRQGMMAEAFF TGTGCCGGCAGTGACCGACAGGGTATGATGGCTGAAGCTTTCTTT TRBV25-1 15 TRBD1 few TRBJ1-1
CASSPGSQTQYF TGTGCCAGCAGCCCTGGATCTCAGACCCAGTACTTC TRBV3-1 12 - - TRBJ2-5
CASSFGNRGEEGNQPQHF TGTGCCAGCAGCTTTGGAAACAGAGGGGAAGAGGGCAATCAGCCCCAGCATTTT TRBV7-9 18 - - TRBJ1-5
CATSRGNPYNEQFF TGTGCCACCAGCAGAGGTAACCCGTACAATGAGCAGTTCTTC TRBV15 14 - - TRBJ2-1
CASSPQTGSYGYTF TGTGCCAGCAGCCCTCAGACAGGGTCCTATGGCTACACCTTC TRBV7-8 14 TRBD1 many TRBJ1-2
CASALGQNDNSPLHF TGTGCCAGCGCGTTGGGGCAAAATGATAATTCACCCCTCCACTTT TRBV3-1 15 - many TRBJ1-6
CAISESTAYQPQHF TGTGCCATCAGTGAGTCGACAGCCTATCAGCCCCAGCATTTT TRBV10-3 14 - - TRBJ1-5
CSATSEAQYF TGCAGTGCTACCTCGGAGGCCCAGTACTTC TRBV20-1 10 - few TRBJ2-5
CASSRGTSGYNEQFF TGCGCCAGCAGCAGAGGGACTAGCGGGTACAATGAGCAGTTCTTC TRBV5-1 15 TRBD2 many TRBJ2-1
CASSLRVDEQFF TGTGCCAGCAGCTTAAGGGTCGATGAGCAGTTCTTC TRBV7-2 12 - many TRBJ2-1
CSARHDLRNTEAFF TGCAGTGCTAGGCACGACTTGAGGAACACTGAAGCTTTCTTT TRBV20-1 14 - many TRBJ1-1
CASSLGGGGGNEQFF TGCGCCAGCAGCTTGGGCGGGGGCGGGGGCAATGAGCAGTTCTTC TRBV5-1 15 - - TRBJ2-1
CASSLWRTSKENEQFF TGTGCCAGCAGTTTATGGAGGACCAGCAAGGAAAATGAGCAGTTCTTC TRBV12-3/TRBV12-4 16 - many TRBJ2-1
CTHGDRDTEAFF TGCACCCACGGGGATAGGGACACTGAAGCTTTCTTT TRBV20-1 12 - many TRBJ1-1
CASGVDSKETQYF TGTGCCAGTGGGGTGGACAGCAAAGAGACCCAGTACTTC TRBV2 13 - many TRBJ2-5
CASSAADVFEAGYTF TGTGCCAGCAGCGCAGCCGACGTGTTCGAGGCTGGCTACACCTTC TRBV6-1 15 - many TRBJ1-2
CASSPNSRDTQYF TGTGCCAGCAGCCCCAATAGCAGAGATACGCAGTATTTT TRBV3-1 13 - many TRBJ2-3
CASSRTDLGYTF TGCGCCAGCAGCCGGACGGACCTTGGCTACACCTTC TRBV5-1 12 - - TRBJ1-2
CASLRENGGVAGGEPPSTDTQYF TGTGCCAGCCTCCGAGAGAACGGCGGGGTAGCGGGAGGGGAGCCCCCTAGCACAGATACGCAGTATTTT TRBV28 23 TRBD2 - TRBJ2-3
CSARVDLAGYNEQFF TGCAGTGCTAGAGTAGATCTAGCGGGTTACAATGAGCAGTTCTTC TRBV20-1 15 TRBD2 many TRBJ2-1
CASSLRGDHEQYF TGTGCCAGCAGTTTACGAGGGGACCACGAGCAGTACTTC TRBV27 13 - many TRBJ2-7
CASSLGTPKLRAFSGANVLTF TGTGCCAGCAGCTTGGGGACACCCAAGTTGAGAGCCTTCTCTGGGGCCAACGTCCTGACTTTC TRBV11-2 21 - many TRBJ2-6
CSARGLAGGQAEQYF TGCAGTGCTAGGGGACTAGCGGGAGGGCAAGCCGAGCAGTACTTC TRBV20-1 15 TRBD2 many TRBJ2-7